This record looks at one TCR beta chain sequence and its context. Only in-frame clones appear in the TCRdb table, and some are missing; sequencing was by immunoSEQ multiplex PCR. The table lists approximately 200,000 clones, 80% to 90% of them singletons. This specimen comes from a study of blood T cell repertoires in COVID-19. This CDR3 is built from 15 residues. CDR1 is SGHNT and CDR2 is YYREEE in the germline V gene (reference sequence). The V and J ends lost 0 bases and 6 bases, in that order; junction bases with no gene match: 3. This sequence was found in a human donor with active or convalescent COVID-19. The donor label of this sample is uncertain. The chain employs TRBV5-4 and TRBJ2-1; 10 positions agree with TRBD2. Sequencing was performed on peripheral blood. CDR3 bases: TGTGCCAGCAGCTTGGGTGGGACTAGCGTCAATGAGCAGTTCTTC. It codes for CASSLGGTSVNEQFF.